What follows are 28 T cell receptor beta chains derived from one specimen sequenced in a study of T-cell reconstitution after alpha-beta-depleted transplantation in children. Researchers prepared the TCRbeta library using unique molecular identifiers, the study reports. TCRdb re-derived calls from the PCR reads in MiXCR, one entry per CDR3 protein. This sample has hundreds of thousands of distinct CDR3 sequences, with around 7.7% found just once. The sample here was PBMCs, mostly from graft donor cells, taken 360 days after TCRalphabeta/CD19-depleted stem cell transplant. The receptors originated from a male patient aged 2-15 years who had a stem cell transplant for acute myeloid leukemia, so the T cells may come from the graft donor.

V gene TRBV5-1 combines with J gene TRBJ2-5; D not certain. CDR1 and CDR2 from the germline V gene are SGHRS and YFSETQ. This CDR3 is built from 13 residues. Trimming stripped 3 bases from V and 5 bases from J, with 11 bases between. Here the CDR3 reads CASSSLSRETQYF. The CDR3 bases are TGCGCCAGCAGCTCCTTAAGCCGGGAGACCCAGTACTTC.

This rearrangement joins TRBV7-2 to TRBJ2-5; 8 nucleotides line up with TRBD1. Trimming cost V 4 bases and J 5 bases; bases outside gene matches: 9. The V gene's germline CDR1 is SGHTA and CDR2 FQGNSA. The length of the CDR3 is 15 residues. CDR3 in amino acids: CASSSRQGMRETQYF. DNA for the CDR3: TGTGCCAGCAGCTCGAGACAGGGGATGAGGGAGACCCAGTACTTC.

This clonotype has more than one count but fewer than ten. The chain carries TRBV6-2 or TRBV6-3 and TRBJ2-1; D gene uncertain. Germline V lookup: CDR1 MNHEY, CDR2 SVGEGT. CDR3 size: 17 residues. V gave up 0 bases and J gave up 0 bases, with 12 bases separating them. CDR3 loop: CASSYSDPGSSYNEQFF. CDR3 in DNA: TGTGCCAGCAGTTACTCGGACCCCGGTAGCTCCTACAATGAGCAGTTCTTC.

The chain uses TRBV7-6 and TRBJ2-3; D not certain. Between the trimmed V and J ends, which lost 1 base and 0 bases, there was a span of 11 bases. This CDR3 region has 16 residues. Looked up from germline, CDR1 is SGHVS and CDR2 is FNYEAQ. DNA for the CDR3: TGTGCCAGCAGCTTAGATGGCGGAACGAGCACAGATACGCAGTATTTT. Its protein is CASSLDGGTSTDTQYF.

This clonotype was picked up many times. The chain recombines TRBV5-1 with TRBJ2-3; D gene unclear. This CDR3 is 14 amino acids long. Germline lookup yields CDR1 SGHRS and CDR2 YFSETQ. V was trimmed by 4 bases and J by 4 bases, leaving 13 bases between them. This CDR3 reads CASSNVEGSDTQYF. In DNA form, the CDR3 reads TGCGCCAGCAGCAACGTTGAAGGTTCAGATACGCAGTATTTT.

This rearrangement joins TRBV29-1 to TRBJ1-2; D remains ambiguous. Germline V lookup: CDR1 SQVTM, CDR2 ANQGSEA. Trimming took off 0 bases at V and 2 bases at J, with 1 base between the two ends. The CDR3 extends over 11 amino acids. DNA for the CDR3: TGCAGCGTTGAAGACAACTATGGCTACACCTTC. This gives the protein CSVEDNYGYTF.

The chain couples TRBV5-1 to TRBJ1-2; 9 bases match TRBD1. CDR1 and CDR2 (germline): SGHRS, YFSETQ. The CDR3 covers 15 residues. Losses at the gene ends were 4 bases for V and 8 bases for J; bases not matched to a gene: 12. CDR3 sequence reads: CASSDRPPGQGGYTF. In DNA, the CDR3 is TGCGCCAGCAGCGACCGACCTCCGGGACAGGGAGGCTACACCTTC.

The chain is built from TRBV7-2 and TRBJ1-5; 9 positions match TRBD1. Germline assignment: CDR1 SGHTA and CDR2 FQGNSA. The J segment lost 5 bases and the V segment lost 1 base, leaving 3 bases of the junction unmatched. The CDR3 sequence is 15 residues long. This CDR3 reads CASSLVGTGYQPQHF. The CDR3 nucleotides are TGTGCCAGCAGCTTAGTTGGGACAGGGTATCAGCCCCAGCATTTT. The full variable domain, rest sourced from reference TRBV7-2 and TRBJ1-5, is GAGVSQSPSNKVTEKGKDVELRCDPISGHTALYWYRQSLGQGLEFLIYFQGNSAPDKSGLPSDRFSAERTGGSVSTLTIQRTQQEDSAVYLCASSLVGTGYQPQHFGDGTRLSIL.

This clonotype came up many times. Its ends do not fully match the called genes, so a read error is possible. CDR3 DNA sequence: TGTGCCAGCAGTTCGGGACAGGGGGGGAATCAGCCCCAGCATTTT. Translated, it gives CASSSGQGGNQPQHF. V and J are TRBV5-1 and TRBJ1-5, with 11 positions matching TRBD1. Germline V gene lookup returns CDR1 SGHRS and CDR2 YFSETQ. CDR3 length: 15 residues.

This clonotype was counted at least ten times. The chain is built from TRBV12-3 or TRBV12-4 and TRBJ1-5; the D is unclear. This CDR3 comprises 12 residues. Trimming shortened V by 6 bases and J by 0 bases, and 3 bases separated the two germline ends. The CDR3 DNA is TGTGCCAGCAGCGATAGCAATCAGCCCCAGCATTTT. This sequence encodes CASSDSNQPQHF.

As regards this clonotype: A much more abundant neighbour one base away suggests this may be a read error. V is TRBV29-1 and J is TRBJ1-1, with D tentatively TRBD1 (6 bases). CDR3 length: 15 amino acids. The ends were cut back, 8 bases at V and 0 bases at J, with 19 bases in the middle. The germline V gene encodes CDR1 SQVTM and CDR2 ANQGSEA. The CDR3 DNA is TGCAGCATTGTTCCCGGGACATTCATGAACACTGAAGCTTTCTTT. Translating gives CSIVPGTFMNTEAFF.

This clonotype was seen a few times. The chain uses TRBV12-3 or TRBV12-4 and TRBJ2-7; D is possibly TRBD1 or TRBD2 (5 bases each). Trimming left V 6 bases short and J 1 base short, with 19 bases between. CDR3 size: 16 residues. The CDR3 DNA reads as TGTGCCAGCAGCCAACCCCGGGACGAAGGATCCTACGAGCAGTACTTC. Amino acid sequence: CASSQPRDEGSYEQYF.

This clonotype was counted ten times or more. V gene TRBV7-6 combines with J gene TRBJ1-3; no firm D call. Germline CDR1 and CDR2: SGHVS and FNYEAQ. The CDR3 runs to 14 residues. V lost 3 bases and J lost 2, with 8 bases in between. CDR3 DNA sequence: TGTGCCAGCAGCTTGACCGGACCTGGAAACACCATATATTTT. Amino acid sequence: CASSLTGPGNTIYF. The full variable domain, rest sourced from reference TRBV7-6 and TRBJ1-3, is GAGVSQSPRYKVTKRGQDVALRCDPISGHVSLYWYRQALGQGPEFLTYFNYEAQQDKSGLPNDRFSAERPEGSISTLTIQRTEQRDSAMYRCASSLTGPGNTIYFGEGSWLTVV.

The chain links TRBV4-2 to TRBJ1-1; a possible D gene is TRBD1 (5 bases). In germline, CDR1 is LGHNA, CDR2 YNFKEQ. V was trimmed by 1 base and J by 3 bases, leaving 15 bases between them. There are 16 residues in the CDR3. Here the CDR3 DNA reads TGTGCCAGCAGCCAAGTCCCTCCAGGGAGGGACACTGAAGCTTTCTTT. This encodes CASSQVPPGRDTEAFF.

A few counts support this clonotype. This chain connects TRBV27 to TRBJ2-7; D might be TRBD2 (6 bases). This CDR3 is 13 amino acids long. CDR1 MNHEY and CDR2 SMNVEV come from the germline V gene (reference sequence). With 0 bases removed from V and 5 bases from J, the gap between germline ends came to 8 bases. DNA of the CDR3: TGTGCCAGCAGTTTATCCGCGGGGCACGAGCAGTACTTC. It codes for CASSLSAGHEQYF.

This clonotype was found many times. V is TRBV12-3 or TRBV12-4 and J is TRBJ1-2; a possible D gene is TRBD1 (5 bases). The CDR3 has 13 amino acids. V shed 4 bases and J shed 7 bases, with 13 bases lying between them. CDR3: CASSYVPGPGYTF. CDR3 nucleotide sequence: TGTGCCAGCAGTTATGTACCGGGGCCTGGCTACACCTTC.

The CDR3 is CASSQVYREGYGYTF. CDR3 nucleotide sequence: TGCGCCAGCAGCCAAGTCTACAGGGAGGGCTATGGCTACACCTTC. The V call is TRBV4-1, the J call TRBJ1-2, with D perhaps matching TRBD1 (6 bases). V dropped 1 base and J dropped 4 bases, with 13 bases sitting between them. Germline V gene data show CDR1 as MGHRA and CDR2 as YSYEKL. CDR3 length: 15 residues.

This clonotype has at least ten counts. The chain has TRBV13 and TRBJ1-1; 8 nucleotides line up with TRBD1. With 2 bases clipped from V and 8 bases from J, the junction kept 1 base outside the gene matches. Germline values: CDR1 PRHDT, CDR2 FYEKMQ (reference sequence). This CDR3 has 12 residues. The CDR3 sequence: CASSLWTGEAFF. CDR3 nucleotide sequence: TGTGCCAGCAGCTTATGGACAGGGGAAGCTTTCTTT. Full variable domain (remainder filled in from reference TRBV13 and TRBJ1-1): AAGVIQSPRHLIKEKRETATLKCYPIPRHDTVYWYQQGPGQDPQFLISFYEKMQSDKGSIPDRFSAQQFSDYHSELNMSSLELGDSALYFCASSLWTGEAFFGQGTRLTVV.

The chain recombines TRBV7-2 with TRBJ2-5; weak D call: TRBD1 (6 bases). The CDR3 is 15 residues long. The V gene lost 3 bases and the J gene lost 5 bases, with 16 bases spanning the gap. CDR1 and CDR2 from the germline V gene are SGHTA and FQGNSA. As DNA, the CDR3 is TGTGCCAGCAGCTTTCAGGGGCGTGGTGGTGAGACCCAGTACTTC. Translating gives CASSFQGRGGETQYF. Based on the CDR3 plus reference TRBV7-2 and TRBJ2-5, the full variable domain is GAGVSQSPSNKVTEKGKDVELRCDPISGHTALYWYRQSLGQGLEFLIYFQGNSAPDKSGLPSDRFSAERTGGSVSTLTIQRTQQEDSAVYLCASSFQGRGGETQYFGPGTRLLVL.

J is TRBJ2-4 and V is TRBV12-3 or TRBV12-4, with D maybe TRBD2 (6 bases). The CDR3 runs 15 residues. Trimming removed 4 bases at V and 3 bases at J, with 13 bases between. CDR3 loop: CASSSLAEFKNIQYF. CDR3 bases: TGTGCCAGCAGTTCGTTAGCGGAATTCAAAAACATTCAGTACTTC.

Many counts were recorded for this clonotype. The CDR3 DNA follows: TGTGCCACAGGGGGCGTGGGAGAGACCCAGTACTTC. Translation gives CATGGVGETQYF. This chain connects TRBV7-6 to TRBJ2-5; 8 nucleotides match TRBD1. This CDR3 spans 12 amino acids. Germline assignment: CDR1 SGHVS and CDR2 FNYEAQ. V lost 10 bases to trimming and J lost 4 bases; unmatched junction nucleotides: 5.

This clonotype was found many times. The CDR3 DNA sequence: TGTGCCAGCAGGGGAGGTCAAGAGACCCAGTACTTC. Amino acid sequence: CASRGGQETQYF. The chain links TRBV12-3 or TRBV12-4 to TRBJ2-5, with D tentatively TRBD2 (6 bases). V lost 6 bases and J 2 bases, leaving 7 bases between the germline ends. This CDR3 region has 12 residues.

This clonotype came up a few times. The chain couples TRBV12-3 or TRBV12-4 to TRBJ1-2; a possible D gene is TRBD1 (6 bases). CDR3 length equals 14 residues. Trimming shortened V by 2 bases and J by 5 bases, and 12 bases separated the two germline ends. The CDR3 reads CASSLTQTGYGYTF. In DNA form, the CDR3 reads TGTGCCAGCAGTTTAACCCAGACAGGATATGGCTACACCTTC.

J is TRBJ1-2 and V is TRBV6-6, with D maybe TRBD1 (6 bases). Trimming removed 10 bases from V and 4 bases from J, with 16 bases in between. CDR1 MNHNY and CDR2 SVGAGI come from the germline V gene (reference sequence). The CDR3 loop spans 13 amino acids. Here the CDR3 reads CATLRGGAYGYTF. The DNA of the CDR3 is TGTGCCACATTAAGGGGGGGCGCCTATGGCTACACCTTC.

There are many counts of this clonotype. The chain carries TRBV29-1 and TRBJ2-5; D is unresolved. V was shortened by 7 bases and J by 3 bases, with 18 bases between the two germline ends. Germline-derived CDR1 and CDR2 are SQVTM and ANQGSEA. This CDR3 spans 14 amino acids. The CDR3 DNA follows: TGCAGCGCCAGCCCCCGACTTCTAAAAGAGACCCAGTACTTC. This translates into CSASPRLLKETQYF. Complete variable domain (other parts from reference TRBV29-1 and TRBJ2-5): SAVISQKPSRDICQRGTSLTIQCQVDSQVTMMFWYRQQPGQSLTLIATANQGSEATYESGFVIDKFPISRPNLTFSTLTVSNMSPEDSSIYLCSASPRLLKETQYFGPGTRLLVL.

The chain links TRBV4-3 to TRBJ2-5, with D possibly matching TRBD2 (7 bases). Trimming took off 1 base at V and 5 bases at J, with 20 bases between the two ends. The length of the CDR3 is 17 residues. CDR1 is LGHNA and CDR2 is YSLEER in the germline V gene. This CDR3 is CASSQGVSRGGAETQYF. CDR3 nucleotides: TGCGCCAGCAGCCAAGGTGTATCTCGAGGGGGGGCCGAGACCCAGTACTTC.

V usage is TRBV12-3 or TRBV12-4 and J usage is TRBJ1-5; unclear D gene. Trimming pared 1 base from V and 3 bases from J, leaving 7 bases between. This CDR3 comprises 14 residues. The CDR3 is CASSLGQNNQPQHF. For the CDR3, the DNA is TGTGCCAGCAGTTTAGGGCAGAACAATCAGCCCCAGCATTTT.

This clonotype was seen ten or more times. The chain joins TRBV20-1 to TRBJ2-1; TRBD2 matches at 7 bases. This CDR3 has 20 amino acids. CDR1 is DFQATT and CDR2 is SNEGSKA in the germline V gene (reference sequence). The V segment lost 1 base and the J segment 2 bases; nucleotides outside the gene matches: 20. The CDR3 bases are TGCAGTGCTAGAGTTTTGCGGGAGACCCCGGTTTGGTATCCCTACAATGAGCAGTTCTTC. This gives the protein CSARVLRETPVWYPYNEQFF.